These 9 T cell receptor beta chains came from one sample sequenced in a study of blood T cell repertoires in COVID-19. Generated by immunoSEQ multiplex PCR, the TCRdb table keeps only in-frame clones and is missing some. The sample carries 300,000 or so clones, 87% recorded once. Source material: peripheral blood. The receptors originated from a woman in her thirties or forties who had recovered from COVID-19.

The CDR3 region is CASSPAGTGRNEQFF. The DNA for the CDR3 is TGTGCCAGCTCACCCGCGGGGACAGGGAGGAATGAGCAGTTCTTC. V gene TRBV18 combines with J gene TRBJ2-1, with TRBD1 identical over 9 bases. The J segment lost 7 bases and the V segment lost 3 bases, leaving 7 bases of the junction unmatched. The CDR3 extends over 15 amino acids. The germline V gene has CDR1 KGHSH and CDR2 LQKENI. Drawing the rest from reference TRBV18 and TRBJ2-1, the complete variable domain is NAGVMQNPRHLVRRRGQEARLRCSPMKGHSHVYWYRQLPEEGLKFMVYLQKENIIDESGMPKERFSAEFPKEGPSILRIQQVVRGDSAAYFCASSPAGTGRNEQFFGPGTRLTVL.

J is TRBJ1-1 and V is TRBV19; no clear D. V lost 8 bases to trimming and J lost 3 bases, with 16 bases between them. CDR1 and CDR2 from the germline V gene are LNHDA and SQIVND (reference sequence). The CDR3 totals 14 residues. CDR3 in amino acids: CASLPGGSDTEAFF. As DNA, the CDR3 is TGTGCCAGTCTGCCGGGAGGGAGCGACACTGAAGCTTTCTTT.

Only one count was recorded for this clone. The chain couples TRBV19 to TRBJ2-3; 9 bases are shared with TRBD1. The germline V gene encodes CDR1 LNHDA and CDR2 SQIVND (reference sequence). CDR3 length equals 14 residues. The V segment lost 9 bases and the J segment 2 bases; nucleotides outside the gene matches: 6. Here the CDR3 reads CASKGTGYTDTQYF. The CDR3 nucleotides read TGTGCCAGCAAGGGGACAGGGTACACAGATACGCAGTATTTT.

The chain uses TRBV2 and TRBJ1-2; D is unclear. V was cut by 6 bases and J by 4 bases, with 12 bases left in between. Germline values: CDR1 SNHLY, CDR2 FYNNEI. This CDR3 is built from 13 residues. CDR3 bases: TGTGCCAGCAGCGCGATTCCGGGCTATGGCTACACCTTC. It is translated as CASSAIPGYGYTF.

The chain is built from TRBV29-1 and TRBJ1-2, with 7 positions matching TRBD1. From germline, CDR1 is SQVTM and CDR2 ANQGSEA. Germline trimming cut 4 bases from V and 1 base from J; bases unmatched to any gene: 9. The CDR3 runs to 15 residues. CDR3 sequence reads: CSVGQGGSLNYGYTF. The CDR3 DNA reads TGCAGCGTTGGACAGGGAGGTTCGCTTAACTATGGCTACACCTTC.

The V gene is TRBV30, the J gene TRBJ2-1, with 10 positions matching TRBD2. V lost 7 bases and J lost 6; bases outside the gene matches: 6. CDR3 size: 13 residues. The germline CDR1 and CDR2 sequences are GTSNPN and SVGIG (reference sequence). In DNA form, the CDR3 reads TGTGCCTACCGGGGACTAGCGATCAATGAGCAGTTCTTC. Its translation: CAYRGLAINEQFF.

CDR3 DNA: TGCAGTGCTAGTGAGGGACATCCGTACCTCTTCACCGGGGAGCTGTTTTTT. It codes for CSASEGHPYLFTGELFF. This sequence joins TRBV20-1 and TRBJ2-2; possible D gene TRBD1, 6 bases. From germline, CDR1 is DFQATT and CDR2 SNEGSKA (reference sequence). V was clipped by 3 bases and J by 4 bases, with 21 bases between them. This CDR3 contains 17 residues.

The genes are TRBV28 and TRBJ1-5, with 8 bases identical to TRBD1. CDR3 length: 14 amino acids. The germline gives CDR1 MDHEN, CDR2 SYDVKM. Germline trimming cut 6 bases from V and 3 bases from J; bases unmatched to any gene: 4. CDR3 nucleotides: TGTGCCAGCAGAGACAGGGGAAACAATCAGCCCCAGCATTTT. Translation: CASRDRGNNQPQHF.

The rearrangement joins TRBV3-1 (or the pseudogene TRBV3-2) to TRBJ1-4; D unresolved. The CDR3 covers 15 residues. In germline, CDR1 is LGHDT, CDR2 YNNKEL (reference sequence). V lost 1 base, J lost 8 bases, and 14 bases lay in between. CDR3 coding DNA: TGTGCCAGCAGCCAAGGCCCCGGGGTGTGGGAAAAACTGTTTTTT. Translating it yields CASSQGPGVWEKLFF.